This T cell receptor beta chain was captured in a study of blood T cell repertoires in COVID-19 (dated by TCRdb to about 2020). About the study as a whole: Samples from collaborators originated in the United States, Italy and Spain and spanned both the acute and convalescent phases of COVID-19. The material from the prospective study consisted of cDNA or gDNA derived from T cells, B-cell-depleted T cells, or PBMCs. Deeply sampled blood TCRbeta repertoires from subjects exposed to, actively infected with, or recovered from COVID-19 were included in the dataset. The repertoires were released in a freely available public database meant as a resource for research on the immune response to SARS-CoV-2. Samples were obtained from the ongoing ImmuneRACE study (first 160 participants) and from approximately 1,200 subjects provided by 6 global collaborators. Sample metadata almost always included a de-identified subject ID, COVID-19 status, age in years and sex. Where available, HLA class I and class II types were taken from metadata supplied by the sample provider and were not determined by assay-based typing.

Enrolling through a virtual design, the prospective study's participants ranged in age from roughly 18 to 95 years and lived across roughly 23 United States geographic areas. To assign participants to cohorts, the prospective study relied on clinical history that participants themselves reported in a screening survey and a study questionnaire. Exposed participants had been in contact, within 2 weeks of entering the study, with a person who had a PCR-confirmed or clinician-diagnosed case of COVID-19. In the prospective study, whole blood, serum and a nasopharyngeal or oropharyngeal swab were collected from each participant by mobile phlebotomists. Over a roughly 2-month period, participants in the prospective study had the option of providing additional blood draws and questionnaires. Prospective study blood samples were shipped either frozen or at room temperature before DNA extraction. General study outcomes and caveats: How much clinical and demographic metadata was included differed by source and by participant, and the metadata was provided uncurated.

This clone showed up just a few times. The specificity of this receptor is unknown. Per-base quality was not reported, and no clone a single base away is much larger than it. From the cysteine up to the phenylalanine, the CDR3 has a length of 14 residues. Just the 42-base CDR3 DNA is kept, in frame starting at base 1. The junction shows trimming of 4 bases on V and 11 bases on J, and the gene matches do not reach 8 bases of it. The germline V gene (reference sequence) gives CDR1 as SEHNR and CDR2 as FQNEAQ. TCRbeta CDR3 regions were amplified from genomic DNA by means of the immunoSEQ Assay, a bias-controlled multiplex PCR. The authors' pipeline ran thus. Nucleated cell counts per sample were estimated from amplification of reference gene primers within the assay. Sequence reads were collapsed and filtered to measure the absolute abundance of every unique TCRbeta CDR3 rearrangement. For each sample, productive Simpson clonality was calculated as the square root of Simpson's diversity index across productive rearrangements. TCRdb took this table from immuneACCESS and kept in-frame rearrangements with V and J called. Such tables lack part of the clones; where checked against another copy, unresolved V genes explain under half of the gap, and the rest is unexplained. V and J calls and clone size are copied from that table; D and trimming were computed from the DNA. This sample has roughly 230,000 clones in its table, and more than 75% of those were observed once. Approximately 6.6% of the sample belongs to the ten largest clones.

Sequenced input: PBMCs or T cells enriched from blood (not recorded which). The TCR originated in a woman aged 45-59 years who had been exposed to COVID-19. This chain is built from TRBV7-9 and TRBJ1-4; 9 central bases correspond to TRBD1. CDR3 region: CASSYGQGSDKLFF. In nucleotide form, the sequence is TGTGCCAGCAGCTATGGACAGGGGAGCGATAAACTGTTTTTT.